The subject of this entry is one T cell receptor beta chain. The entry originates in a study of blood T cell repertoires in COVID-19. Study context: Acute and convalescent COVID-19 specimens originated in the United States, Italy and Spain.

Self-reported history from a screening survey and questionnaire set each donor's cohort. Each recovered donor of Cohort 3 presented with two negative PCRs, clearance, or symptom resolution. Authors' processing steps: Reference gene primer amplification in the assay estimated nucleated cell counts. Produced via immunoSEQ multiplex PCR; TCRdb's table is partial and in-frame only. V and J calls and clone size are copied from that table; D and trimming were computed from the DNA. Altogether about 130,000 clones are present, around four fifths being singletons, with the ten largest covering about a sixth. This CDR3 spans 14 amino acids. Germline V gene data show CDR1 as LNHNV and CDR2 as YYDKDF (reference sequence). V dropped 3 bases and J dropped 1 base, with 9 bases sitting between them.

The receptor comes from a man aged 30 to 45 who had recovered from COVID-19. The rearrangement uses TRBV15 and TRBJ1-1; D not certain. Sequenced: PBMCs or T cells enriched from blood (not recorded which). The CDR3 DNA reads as TGTGCCACCAGCAGGGAGCGCCAGAACACTGAAGCTTTCTTT. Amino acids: CATSRERQNTEAFF.